This entry lists 32 T cell receptor beta chains sequenced from one sample in a study of blood T cells in healthy people across ages. Together with a sample-barcoded 5' primer, a J-beta primer mix was included in a second PCR lasting roughly 7 to 11 cycles. MiXCR was run by TCRdb on the 5' RACE reads, yielding one entry per CDR3 protein. The table lists hundreds of thousands of distinct CDR3 sequences, less than 45% of them singletons. Material: blood. Every receptor here comes from a man older than 75 in good health.

The chain combines TRBV9 with TRBJ1-4, with a weak D call TRBD1 (6 bases). Germline CDR1 reads SGDLS; CDR2 reads YYNGEE. Trimming took 5 bases from V and 0 from J, leaving 14 bases between them. The CDR3 length is 16 residues. CDR3: CASSGGRLPTNEKLFF. The CDR3 DNA is TGTGCCAGCAGTGGGGGCAGGCTACCAACTAATGAAAAACTGTTTTTT.

The chain's CDR3 is CASTTQGGGTSGVNNEQFF. The CDR3 DNA reads TGTGCCAGCACCACACAGGGAGGCGGGACTAGCGGAGTCAACAATGAGCAGTTCTTC. This sequence joins TRBV2 and TRBJ2-1; 11 nucleotides agree with TRBD2. In germline, CDR1 is SNHLY, CDR2 FYNNEI. This CDR3 has 19 amino acids. With 7 bases clipped from V and 5 bases from J, the junction kept 19 bases outside the gene matches.

About this clonotype itself: One junction end does not reproduce the germline sequence, and a read error may be involved. V and J are TRBV29-1 and TRBJ2-2; the match to TRBD1 covers 7 bases. The CDR3 length is 15 residues. Germline values: CDR1 SQVTM, CDR2 ANQGSEA. This CDR3 reads CSVEGNRGFTGELFF. The CDR3, as DNA: TGTAGCGTTGAAGGAAACAGGGGATTCACCGGGGAGCTGTTTTTT.

The chain is built from TRBV7-2 and TRBJ1-5; D uncertain. Between the trimmed V and J ends, which lost 1 base and 5 bases, there was a span of 9 bases. The V gene's germline CDR1 is SGHTA and CDR2 FQGNSA. The CDR3 extends over 14 amino acids. The CDR3 DNA sequence: TGTGCCAGCAGCTTAGGGGGTAGGGATCAGCCCCAGCATTTT. Its protein product is CASSLGGRDQPQHF.

Of note for this clonotype: A read error may account for a junction end that differs from germline. This chain links TRBV9 with TRBJ2-5; TRBD2 is a possible D gene (6 bases). The CDR3 is 15 residues long. The germline CDR1 and CDR2 sequences are SGDLS and YYNGEE. CDR3 DNA: TGTGCCGGCAGCATTGACCCGGGGGTTGTGGAGACCCAGTACTTC. It specifies CAGSIDPGVVETQYF.

This chain uses TRBV6-2 or TRBV6-3 with TRBJ2-5, with 10 bases aligning to TRBD2. Germline loops: CDR1 MNHEY, CDR2 SVGEGT. This CDR3 spans 15 amino acids. Losses at the gene ends were 2 bases for V and 3 bases for J; bases not matched to a gene: 3. The CDR3 protein is CASSYRLAGEETQYF. CDR3 in DNA: TGTGCCAGCAGTTACAGGCTAGCGGGGGAAGAGACCCAGTACTTC.

There are many counts of this clonotype. The J gene is TRBJ2-1, the V gene TRBV20-1, with D unclear. Trimming removed 3 bases at V and 6 bases at J, with 9 bases between. The CDR3 is made up of 12 amino acids. Germline V gene sequence: CDR1 DFQATT, CDR2 SNEGSKA (reference sequence). DNA of the CDR3: TGCAGTGCTAGTACCCGCTCCAATGAGCAGTTCTTC. Translating it yields CSASTRSNEQFF.

The J gene is TRBJ2-5, the V gene TRBV20-1; 7 bases are a match to TRBD1. The V gene's germline CDR1 is DFQATT and CDR2 SNEGSKA (reference sequence). The CDR3 is 14 amino acids. V lost 8 bases to trimming and J lost 5 bases; unmatched junction nucleotides: 14. The CDR3: CSTTRQGWGETQYF. The CDR3 nucleotides read TGCAGTACTACCCGACAGGGATGGGGGGAGACCCAGTACTTC.

This clonotype was observed a handful of times. The chain combines TRBV21-1 with TRBJ2-7; TRBD1 was called by the table and not checked on the DNA. TRBV21-1 is classified as a pseudogene. This CDR3 contains 16 residues. The CDR3 coding sequence is TGTGCCAGCAGCAAAGCGGGGACAGGGGGAACCTACGAGCAGTACTTC. Amino acids: CASSKAGTGGTYEQYF.

This clonotype was detected a few times. V gene TRBV5-6 combines with J gene TRBJ2-1; a possible D gene is TRBD2 (6 bases). The CDR3 spans 15 residues. Germline CDR1 reads SGHDT; CDR2 reads YYEEEE. V dropped 1 base and J dropped 3 bases, with 11 bases sitting between them. The CDR3 coding sequence is TGTGCCAGCAGCTTGTCGGGAGTAGGCTACAATGAGCAGTTCTTC. It codes for CASSLSGVGYNEQFF.

This rearrangement joins TRBV5-4 to TRBJ2-3; the match to TRBD1 covers 7 bases. Germline trimming cut 6 bases from V and 8 bases from J; bases unmatched to any gene: 15. The CDR3 covers 15 residues. Per germline, CDR1 SGHNT and CDR2 YYREEE (reference sequence). The CDR3 region is CASTKPSTGAATQYF. The CDR3 coding sequence is TGTGCCAGCACCAAGCCGTCTACAGGGGCGGCTACGCAGTATTTT.

The chain joins TRBV6-5 to TRBJ2-2, with unresolved D. The germline V gene has CDR1 MNHEY and CDR2 SVGAGI. The CDR3 has 12 amino acids. Trimming removed 2 bases from V and 7 bases from J, with 5 bases in between. CDR3: CASSYTVGELFF. Written as DNA, the CDR3 is TGTGCCAGCAGTTACACCGTCGGGGAGCTGTTTTTT.

This clonotype has only a few counts. CDR3 sequence (DNA): TGTGCCAGCAGTTTAAAAAGCGGAACCTCTAGCACAGATACGCAGTATTTT. Its translation is CASSLKSGTSSTDTQYF. This sequence joins TRBV27 and TRBJ2-3; perhaps TRBD2 as D (5 bases). This CDR3 spans 17 amino acids. Trimming left V 2 bases short and J 0 bases short, with 15 bases between. Germline loops: CDR1 MNHEY, CDR2 SMNVEV (reference sequence).

J is TRBJ2-3 and V is TRBV5-1, with 7 bases that match TRBD2. Trimming at V came to 0 bases and at J to 14 bases, leaving 9 bases not matched to a gene. CDR3 length: 13 residues. Germline V gene data show CDR1 as SGHRS and CDR2 as YFSETQ. CDR3 region: CASSLDRREARYF. CDR3 bases: TGCGCCAGCAGCTTGGACCGTCGGGAGGCCCGGTATTTT.

The chain carries TRBV4-3 and TRBJ2-1; 8 bases align to TRBD2. Germline-derived CDR1 and CDR2 are LGHNA and YSLEER. J gave up 2 bases and V 0 bases, and 6 bases lay outside the gene matches. The CDR3 is 17 residues long. The CDR3 here is CASSQDRLAIAYNEQFF. DNA for the CDR3: TGCGCCAGCAGCCAAGATCGACTAGCGATCGCCTACAATGAGCAGTTCTTC.

The chain joins TRBV9 to TRBJ1-2, with D possibly matching TRBD1 (5 bases). The V end was cut by 0 bases, the J end by 0 bases, with 9 bases between. The germline V gene encodes CDR1 SGDLS and CDR2 YYNGEE. The CDR3 runs 15 residues. The CDR3 reads CASSVGWDANYGYTF. The CDR3 nucleotides are TGTGCCAGCAGCGTAGGGTGGGACGCTAACTATGGCTACACCTTC.

The chain uses TRBV12-3 or TRBV12-4 and TRBJ1-2, with D maybe TRBD1 (5 bases). The CDR3 length is 12 residues. Trimming removed 1 base at V and 8 bases at J, with 8 bases between. For the CDR3, the DNA is TGTGCCAGCAGTTTAGAAGGGACCGGCTACACCTTC. It translates to CASSLEGTGYTF.

This clonotype has a handful of counts. The chain has TRBV20-1 and TRBJ2-4, with D possibly TRBD1 on 6 matching bases. The CDR3 consists of 14 residues. Germline CDR1 reads DFQATT; CDR2 reads SNEGSKA (reference sequence). Trimming took off 4 bases at V and 3 bases at J, with 13 bases between the two ends. For the CDR3, the DNA is TGCAGTGCTACCGACAGGAAAGGCAAAAACATTCAGTACTTC. This sequence encodes CSATDRKGKNIQYF.

The chain is built from TRBV7-9 and TRBJ1-2; 8 bases match TRBD1. CDR3 length: 20 residues. Germline CDR1 is SEHNR and CDR2 is FQNEAQ (reference sequence). With 5 bases clipped from V and 5 bases from J, the junction kept 25 bases outside the gene matches. Written as DNA, the CDR3 is TGTGCCAGCAGCAAACCATTACAACCGGGACAGGCCTCGTCCGGGTATGGCTACACCTTC. This translates into CASSKPLQPGQASSGYGYTF.

The chain combines TRBV6-2 or TRBV6-3 with TRBJ2-1; 9 bases fit TRBD2. Judging by the DNA end, TRBJ2-7 fits better; the J call may be wrong. This CDR3 has 16 residues. CDR1 MNHEY and CDR2 SVGEGT come from the germline V gene. In DNA, the CDR3 is TGTGCCAGCAGTTACCCACCTAGCGGGAAGTACAATGAGCAGTACTTC. This translates into CASSYPPSGKYNEQYF.

The V call is TRBV7-6, the J call TRBJ2-7; 10 bases line up with TRBD1. V lost 5 bases, J lost 0 bases, and 4 bases stayed unmatched. Germline CDR1 and CDR2: SGHVS and FNYEAQ. The CDR3 consists of 15 residues. CDR3 sequence (DNA): TGTGCCAGCAGCGGGGGGACAGGGGACTCCTACGAGCAGTACTTC. Its translation: CASSGGTGDSYEQYF.

This clonotype was recorded a few times. J is TRBJ2-3 and V is TRBV7-2; D assignment may be TRBD1 or TRBD2 (6 bases each). Trimming took 0 bases from V and 6 from J, leaving 19 bases between them. Germline V lookup: CDR1 SGHTA, CDR2 FQGNSA. CDR3 size: 17 residues. This CDR3 is CASSLAYRDRAGDTQYF. CDR3 bases: TGTGCCAGCAGCTTAGCTTACAGGGACCGCGCGGGGGATACGCAGTATTTT.

The V gene is TRBV4-3, the J gene TRBJ2-3; 7 nucleotides match TRBD1. Germline-derived CDR1 and CDR2 are LGHNA and YSLEER. After removal of 3 bases from V and 5 bases from J, the junction contained 8 bases not matched to a gene. CDR3 length: 15 residues. The CDR3 region is CASSHAQQGKDTQYF. The CDR3 DNA sequence: TGCGCCAGCAGCCACGCGCAACAGGGGAAAGATACGCAGTATTTT.

J is TRBJ2-4 and V is TRBV4-1; TRBD1 aligns across 7 bases. The assigned J gene may be wrong: the sequence end matches TRBJ2-7 better. Germline CDR1 is MGHRA and CDR2 is YSYEKL. This CDR3 is 16 amino acids long. The CDR3 reads CASSQSPQGTFYEQYF. The DNA for the CDR3 is TGCGCCAGCAGCCAATCTCCACAGGGGACCTTCTACGAGCAGTACTTC.

This clonotype came up many times. This chain uses TRBV27 with TRBJ2-5, with 7 bases lining up with TRBD1. The CDR3 has 13 amino acids. Per the germline V gene, CDR1 is MNHEY and CDR2 is SMNVEV (reference sequence). J lost 4 bases, V lost 5 bases, and 4 bases had no gene match. CDR3 nucleotide sequence: TGTGCCAGCAGTGGGTACAGGGGAGAGACCCAGTACTTC. Amino acids: CASSGYRGETQYF.

This clonotype was recorded once. The rearrangement joins TRBV28 to TRBJ1-1; D is unclear. Germline CDR1 MDHEN, CDR2 SYDVKM. V dropped 8 bases and J dropped 1 base, with 8 bases sitting between them. This CDR3 has 12 amino acids. The CDR3 bases are TGTGCCAGCGGTGGAGGGAACACTGAAGCTTTCTTT. Translating gives CASGGGNTEAFF.

This clonotype was picked up a small number of times. The rearrangement joins TRBV6-6 to TRBJ2-5; TRBD1 matches 8 bases. The V gene's germline CDR1 is MNHNY and CDR2 SVGAGI (reference sequence). The CDR3 totals 15 residues. Germline trimming cut 2 bases from V and 5 bases from J; bases unmatched to any gene: 7. The CDR3 DNA reads TGTGCCAGCAGTTACCCTGGACAGGGCGCGGAGACCCAGTACTTC. This translates into CASSYPGQGAETQYF.

In regard to this clonotype: Since a much larger clone is just one base distant, this may be a read error. The chain recombines TRBV10-3 with TRBJ1-5; 12 bases map to TRBD1. Germline-derived CDR1 and CDR2 are ENHRY and SYGVKD. The CDR3 has 17 residues. The chain's CDR3 is CAISGSFGDRGHQSQHF. The CDR3 DNA sequence: TGTGCCATCAGTGGTAGTTTCGGGGACAGGGGGCATCAGTCCCAGCATTTT.

The chain combines TRBV20-1 with TRBJ2-7; maybe TRBD1 (6 bases). Trimming left V 3 bases short and J 1 base short, with 13 bases between. Germline V CDR1 and CDR2: DFQATT, SNEGSKA (reference sequence). The CDR3 extends over 14 amino acids. In nucleotides, the CDR3 is TGCAGTGCTAGGGGCAGGGGCGCGTCCTACGAGCAGTACTTC. Amino acids: CSARGRGASYEQYF.

The chain combines TRBV11-2 with TRBJ1-5; 10 bases line up with TRBD1. The germline gives CDR1 SGHAT, CDR2 FQNNGV. The V and J ends lost 5 bases and 5 bases, in that order; junction bases with no gene match: 9. The CDR3 sequence is 16 residues long. CDR3 nucleotides: TGTGCCAGCAGCAAAATCGGACAGGGGGGACATCAGCCCCAGCATTTT. It translates to CASSKIGQGGHQPQHF.

This clonotype was seen more than once but under ten times. The rearrangement uses TRBV7-9 and TRBJ1-5; D is possibly TRBD1 (5 bases). V lost 1 base and J lost 2, with 12 bases in between. This CDR3 is 16 amino acids long. CDR1 is SEHNR and CDR2 is FQNEAQ in the germline V gene (reference sequence). The CDR3 nucleotides read TGTGCCAGCAGCTTAGATGGCAGGGCGGGCAATCAGCCCCAGCATTTT. As protein: CASSLDGRAGNQPQHF.

This clonotype appeared a few times. The rearrangement joins TRBV9 to TRBJ2-7; D may match TRBD1 or TRBD2 (5 bases each). This CDR3 contains 16 residues. V lost 4 bases and J lost 0, with 17 bases in between. Germline assignment: CDR1 SGDLS and CDR2 YYNGEE. The CDR3, as DNA: TGTGCCAGCAGCCCGAGGTGGGGGTCCCACTCCTACGAGCAGTACTTC. Translation gives CASSPRWGSHSYEQYF. Combining the CDR3 with reference TRBV9 and TRBJ2-7 gives the whole variable domain DSGVTQTPKHLITATGQRVTLRCSPRSGDLSVYWYQQSLDQGLQFLIQYYNGEERAKGNILERFSAQQFPDLHSELNLSSLELGDSALYFCASSPRWGSHSYEQYFGPGTRLTVT.